The 20 T cell receptor beta chains below were found in one sample sequenced in a study of identical twins. TCRdb reprocessed the 5' RACE reads via MiXCR and lists one record per CDR3 protein. This table has roughly 770,000 distinct CDR3 sequences, around a sixth appearing once. A further study also used this sample, focusing on T cells expressing NK-cell markers.

Sample: PBMCs. The receptors come from a woman aged 18-29 years in good health.

This rearrangement joins TRBV7-3 to TRBJ2-3, with unresolved D. Germline V gene lookup returns CDR1 SGHTA and CDR2 FQGTGA. There are 13 residues in the CDR3. The V gene lost 1 base and the J gene lost 2 bases, with 4 bases spanning the gap. CDR3 protein: CASSLKNTDTQYF. The CDR3 DNA is TGTGCCAGCAGCTTAAAGAACACAGATACGCAGTATTTT.

The chain links TRBV6-1 to TRBJ2-7, with D unresolved. Germline CDR1 reads MNHNS; CDR2 reads SASEGT. V shed 7 bases and J shed 3 bases, with 13 bases lying between them. The CDR3 covers 13 residues. The CDR3, as DNA: TGTGCCAGCAAGCAGGCCCTATACTACGAGCAGTACTTC. The encoded protein is CASKQALYYEQYF.

The chain employs TRBV12-5 and TRBJ2-3; the D gene could be TRBD1 or TRBD2 (5 bases each). Deletions cut 1 base from V and 4 bases from J, with 15 bases between. CDR3 length: 16 amino acids. Germline CDR1 and CDR2: LGHNT and FRNRAP. The CDR3 loop reads CASGLADRDAADTQYF. The CDR3 nucleotides read TGTGCTAGTGGTTTGGCCGACCGGGACGCCGCAGATACGCAGTATTTT.

This clonotype was seen more than once but under ten times. The DNA for the CDR3 is TGTGCCAGCCTTTTTCCGGCAGGGAACACCGGGGAGCTGTTTTTT. Protein sequence: CASLFPAGNTGELFF. The chain combines TRBV12-3 or TRBV12-4 with TRBJ2-2; D not resolved. The CDR3 runs to 15 residues. V was pared by 8 bases and J by 1 base, with 14 bases between.

In this sample, this clonotype turned up a few times. V usage is TRBV6-1 and J usage is TRBJ2-2, with 8 bases fitting TRBD2. Per the germline V gene, CDR1 is MNHNS and CDR2 is SASEGT. V lost 5 bases, J lost 7 bases, and 15 bases stayed unmatched. This CDR3 is built from 17 residues. The CDR3 here is CASSQNGGTSIYGELFF. CDR3 coding DNA: TGTGCCAGCAGTCAAAACGGTGGGACTAGTATATACGGGGAGCTGTTTTTT.

This clonotype has a handful of counts. The V gene is TRBV27, the J gene TRBJ1-1; 8 positions agree with TRBD1. The germline V gene has CDR1 MNHEY and CDR2 SMNVEV (reference sequence). The length of the CDR3 is 14 residues. V lost 5 bases and J lost 3; bases outside the gene matches: 5. Here the CDR3 DNA reads TGTGCCAGCAGTCAGGGACAGGATTACACTGAAGCTTTCTTT. Translated: CASSQGQDYTEAFF.

This clonotype has just a few counts. CDR3: CSVDWGRGETQYF. The CDR3 nucleotides read TGCAGCGTTGATTGGGGCAGGGGAGAGACCCAGTACTTC. The chain recombines TRBV29-1 with TRBJ2-5, with a tentative D call TRBD1 (6 bases). The CDR3 loop spans 13 amino acids. V dropped 3 bases and J dropped 4 bases, with 12 bases sitting between them. The germline gives CDR1 SQVTM, CDR2 ANQGSEA. Drawing the rest from reference TRBV29-1 and TRBJ2-5, the complete variable domain is SAVISQKPSRDICQRGTSLTIQCQVDSQVTMMFWYRQQPGQSLTLIATANQGSEATYESGFVIDKFPISRPNLTFSTLTVSNMSPEDSSIYLCSVDWGRGETQYFGPGTRLLVL.

The chain has TRBV5-1 and TRBJ2-2; D ambiguous. CDR1 is SGHRS, CDR2 YFSETQ, per germline. V was trimmed by 6 bases and J by 3 bases, leaving 12 bases between them. The CDR3 has 14 amino acids. CDR3: CASKRVRDTGELFF. The CDR3 DNA sequence: TGCGCCAGCAAAAGGGTTAGAGACACCGGGGAGCTGTTTTTT.

V gene TRBV12-3 or TRBV12-4 combines with J gene TRBJ2-7; D is perhaps TRBD1 (5 bases). This CDR3 comprises 14 residues. V gave up 6 bases and J gave up 7 bases, with 19 bases separating them. As DNA, the CDR3 is TGTGCCAGCAGCCCTCTCATCACCAGGGATGAGCAGTACTTC. Encoded protein: CASSPLITRDEQYF.

The chain employs TRBV5-1 and TRBJ2-3; no clear D. This CDR3 is built from 14 residues. V lost 2 bases and J 6 bases, leaving 13 bases between the germline ends. Germline V lookup: CDR1 SGHRS, CDR2 YFSETQ. For the CDR3, the DNA is TGCGCCAGCAGCTTAGAACCTCCGACCGATACGCAGTATTTT. It codes for CASSLEPPTDTQYF.

The J gene is TRBJ2-3, the V gene TRBV20-1, with 9 bases identical to TRBD2. This CDR3 has 18 residues. V was pared by 6 bases and J by 0 bases, with 16 bases of the junction left unmatched. Germline V lookup: CDR1 DFQATT, CDR2 SNEGSKA (reference sequence). Here the CDR3 reads CSAISGRSSIFSTDTQYF. The CDR3 DNA follows: TGCAGTGCGATAAGCGGGAGGTCCTCTATATTTAGCACAGATACGCAGTATTTT.

The table lists this clonotype with a few counts. The chain has TRBV12-3 or TRBV12-4 and TRBJ1-4; 7 nucleotides agree with TRBD1. This CDR3 has 16 amino acids. V was pared by 10 bases and J by 4 bases, with 15 bases of the junction left unmatched. The CDR3 bases are TGTGCCATACAAAGGGGGGGGACAGCAATTAATGAAAAACTGTTTTTT. The encoded protein is CAIQRGGTAINEKLFF.

The chain carries TRBV10-1 and TRBJ2-7; 7 positions match TRBD1. The germline V gene encodes CDR1 WNHNN and CDR2 SYGVQD (reference sequence). Trimming removed 2 bases from V and 4 bases from J; junction bases left unmatched: 2. CDR3 length equals 13 residues. CDR3 sequence: CASSENRGYEQYF. In nucleotides, the CDR3 is TGCGCCAGCAGTGAGAACAGGGGATACGAGCAGTACTTC.

The J gene is TRBJ1-4, the V gene TRBV12-3 or TRBV12-4; no firm D call. The germline V and J ends were trimmed by 7 bases and 0 bases, with 12 bases remaining between them. The CDR3 length is 15 residues. As DNA, the CDR3 is TGTGCCAGCACCCAGACGTCCGCAACTAATGAAAAACTGTTTTTT. Translating gives CASTQTSATNEKLFF.

This chain joins TRBV18 and TRBJ2-7; D is undetermined. The CDR3 sequence is 14 residues long. V was cut by 0 bases and J by 3 bases, with 9 bases left in between. Germline values: CDR1 KGHSH, CDR2 LQKENI. The CDR3 DNA reads as TGTGCCAGCTCACCACCCCGGCAGAGCTACGAGCAGTACTTC. It is translated as CASSPPRQSYEQYF.

This clonotype has a handful of counts. The chain couples TRBV5-8 to TRBJ1-5; the D is unclear. Germline assignment: CDR1 SGHTS and CDR2 YDEGEE. The CDR3 spans 15 residues. Trimming pared 3 bases from V and 7 bases from J, leaving 17 bases between. The CDR3 sequence: CASSSWSSGRQPQHF. As DNA, the CDR3 is TGTGCCAGCAGCTCCTGGTCATCTGGGAGGCAGCCCCAGCATTTT.

J is TRBJ2-1 and V is TRBV10-3; D gene uncertain. Per the germline V gene, CDR1 is ENHRY and CDR2 is SYGVKD. The CDR3 runs 13 residues. V was cut by 8 bases and J by 4 bases, with 12 bases left in between. CDR3 residues: CAIAGTIYNEQFF. Here the CDR3 DNA reads TGTGCCATCGCCGGAACAATTTACAATGAGCAGTTCTTC.

This clonotype was detected only a few times. The chain joins TRBV27 to TRBJ2-7, with D maybe TRBD1 (6 bases). This CDR3 comprises 16 residues. From germline, CDR1 is MNHEY and CDR2 SMNVEV (reference sequence). V lost 6 bases, J lost 1 base, and 19 bases lay in between. The CDR3 bases are TGTGCCAGCAGGCTATCCCCGACAGGTACTTCCTACGAGCAGTACTTC. The encoded protein is CASRLSPTGTSYEQYF.

This chain joins TRBV7-9 and TRBJ2-3, with 10 bases aligning to TRBD2. The CDR3 runs to 17 residues. CDR1 is SEHNR and CDR2 is FQNEAQ in the germline V gene (reference sequence). The V gene end was trimmed by 2 bases and the J gene end by 0 bases; junction bases not matched to a gene: 5. This CDR3 is CASSLWTSGVSTDTQYF. CDR3 in DNA: TGTGCCAGCAGCTTATGGACTAGCGGCGTTAGCACAGATACGCAGTATTTT.

V and J are TRBV12-3 or TRBV12-4 and TRBJ1-5; TRBD1 aligns across 9 bases. Germline trimming cut 6 bases from V and 7 bases from J; bases unmatched to any gene: 10. This CDR3 is 15 amino acids long. Written as DNA, the CDR3 is TGTGCCAGCAGCCCGGAAAACAGGGGGCGCCAGCCCCAGCATTTT. It specifies CASSPENRGRQPQHF.